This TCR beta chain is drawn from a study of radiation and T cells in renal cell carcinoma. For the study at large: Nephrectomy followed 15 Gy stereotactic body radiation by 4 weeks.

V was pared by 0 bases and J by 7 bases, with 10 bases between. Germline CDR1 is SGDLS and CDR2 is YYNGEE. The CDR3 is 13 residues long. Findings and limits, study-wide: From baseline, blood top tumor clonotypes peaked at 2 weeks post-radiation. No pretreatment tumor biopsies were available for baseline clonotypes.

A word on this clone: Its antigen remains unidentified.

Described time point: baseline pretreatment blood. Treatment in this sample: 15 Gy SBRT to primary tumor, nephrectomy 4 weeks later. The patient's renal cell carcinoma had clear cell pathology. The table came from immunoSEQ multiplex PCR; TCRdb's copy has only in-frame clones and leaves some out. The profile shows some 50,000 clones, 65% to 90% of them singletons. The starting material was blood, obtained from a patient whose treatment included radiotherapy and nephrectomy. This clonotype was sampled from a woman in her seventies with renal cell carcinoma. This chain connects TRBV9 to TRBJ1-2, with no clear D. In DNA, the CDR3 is TGTGCCAGCAGCGTAGGAGGCAGTTCTGGCTACACCTTC. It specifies CASSVGGSSGYTF. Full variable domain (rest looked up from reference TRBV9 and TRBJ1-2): DSGVTQTPKHLITATGQRVTLRCSPRSGDLSVYWYQQSLDQGLQFLIQYYNGEERAKGNILERFSAQQFPDLHSELNLSSLELGDSALYFCASSVGGSSGYTFGSGTRLTVV.